Listed below are T cell receptor beta chains from one sample, sequenced in a study of blood T cell repertoires in COVID-19. The protocol was immunoSEQ multiplex PCR, while the TCRdb copy is restricted to in-frame clones and leaves out a portion. The table lists about 170,000 clones, around 87% of them singletons. The source material was peripheral blood. Receptors were obtained from a man aged 18-30 years with active or convalescent COVID-19. Both conserved end residues are part of each CDR3. The order of the fields is CDR3 protein, V gene, J gene, D gene. D genes are given only for firm matches.

CASGPQGSNTEAFF	TRBV19	TRBJ1-1	TRBD1
CASSFGQAHSYEQYF	TRBV27	TRBJ2-7	.
CASSRDLQRDTQYF	TRBV10-1	TRBJ2-3	.
CASSPSGYTEAFF	TRBV4-1	TRBJ1-1	.
CASSPTRLTRKPQNEQFF	TRBV7-2	TRBJ2-1	.
CASSGAGGRTYNEQFF	TRBV10-1	TRBJ2-1	TRBD2
CASSLSGLYGYTF	TRBV7-9	TRBJ1-2	.
CASRVAQNRVYGYTF	TRBV7-2	TRBJ1-2	.
CASSGSGYTF	TRBV9	TRBJ1-2	.
CASSPLTGTGEKLFF	TRBV5-1	TRBJ1-4	TRBD1
CASTLRTLLDSPLHF	TRBV19	TRBJ1-6	.
CASSTPGQGSFRGTEAFF	TRBV19	TRBJ1-1	TRBD1
CASMMGRVTTEAFF	TRBV19	TRBJ1-1	.
CASSQVGGVYGTDTQYF	TRBV14	TRBJ2-3	.
CASSIVQGANGELFF	TRBV19	TRBJ2-2	TRBD1
CASSQGRARGNYGYTF	TRBV4-1	TRBJ1-2	.
CATRMDGGEDQPQHF	TRBV2	TRBJ1-5	.
CASSLYLLAGDGEQFF	TRBV11-3	TRBJ2-1	TRBD2
CAWSRTGNHEQYF	TRBV30	TRBJ2-7	TRBD1
CASSLAGAVDEQYF	TRBV7-6	TRBJ2-7	.
CATSWDIHGELFF	TRBV28	TRBJ2-2	.
CASMGFSGIGEQYF	TRBV6-5	TRBJ2-7	TRBD2
CASTRAQLLAYNEQFF	TRBV11-2	TRBJ2-1	.
CASSFHPSRGINYGYTF	TRBV27	TRBJ1-2	.
CASSKTGTGTGEQYF	TRBV7-9	TRBJ2-7	.
CSVEGDRVIPNYGYTF	TRBV29-1	TRBJ1-2	TRBD1
CASQDRGRFETQYF	TRBV6-5	TRBJ2-5	TRBD1
CAAKSGPYEQYF	TRBV10-3	TRBJ2-7	.
CASRSTGTNGYTF	TRBV2	TRBJ1-2	.
CASSLQYTNSPLHF	TRBV5-6	TRBJ1-6	.
CASSVESDSNEQFF	TRBV9	TRBJ2-1	.
CASSLLAGHDNYGYTF	TRBV5-1	TRBJ1-2	.
CASSGGGSYEQYF	TRBV2	TRBJ2-7	TRBD2
CASSRDRNTEAFF	TRBV5-4	TRBJ1-1	.
CATSIFLKTSLDTEAFF	TRBV15	TRBJ1-1	.
CASSLGGQLIAGPQHF	TRBV5-6	TRBJ1-5	TRBD1
CASSLDPSGYEQYF	TRBV7-9	TRBJ2-7	TRBD2
CSVINTGGAGYTF	TRBV29-1	TRBJ1-2	TRBD1
CASSQQGEVSKYEQYF	TRBV3-1/TRBV3-2	TRBJ2-7	.